This entry features one T cell receptor (beta chain) sequence. These data belong to a study of OX40 agonist ivuxolimab in advanced cancers. Measured with immunoSEQ multiplex PCR; TCRdb has only the in-frame clones, and not every one. The sample shows tens of thousands of clones, about 82% of them seen only once. This clonotype originated in an adult with an advanced solid tumor such as melanoma, head and neck, liver or kidney cancer. Specimen: CD4+ or CD8+ T cells sorted from blood, collected in a trial of the OX40 agonist ivuxolimab.

CDR3 amino acids: CASSTPSGGSEQYV. Here the CDR3 DNA reads TGTGCCAGTAGTACCCCCTCGGGAGGGAGCGAGCAGTACGTC. This sequence joins TRBV19 and TRBJ2-7, with 8 bases matching TRBD2. CDR3 length equals 14 residues. The trim removed 4 bases at V and 6 bases at J, leaving 8 bases unmatched. Per the germline V gene, CDR1 is LNHDA and CDR2 is SQIVND (reference sequence).